Presented here are 3 T cell receptor beta chains from one specimen sequenced in a study of cytomegalovirus exposure and HLA in healthy donors. The primer mix had 60 Vbeta and 13 Jbeta primers. The data were produced by immunoSEQ multiplex PCR, yet TCRdb's version contains in-frame clones alone and is incomplete. Here the sample spans some 180,000 clones, over 65% being singletons. The sequenced sample was PBMCs. The receptors originated from a man aged 18 to 29 in good health and CMV-seronegative.

This clone was picked up a small number of times. This rearrangement joins TRBV5-1 to TRBJ1-1; TRBD1 is a possible D gene (5 bases). The CDR3 is 14 amino acids. The ends were cut back, 6 bases at V and 1 base at J, with 13 bases in the middle. Looked up from germline, CDR1 is SGHRS and CDR2 is YFSETQ. The CDR3 sequence: CASNNRTPNTEAFF. CDR3 nucleotide sequence: TGCGCCAGCAACAACAGGACACCGAACACTGAAGCTTTCTTT. Filled out from reference TRBV5-1 and TRBJ1-1, the complete variable domain reads KAGVTQTPRYLIKTRGQQVTLSCSPISGHRSVSWYQQTPGQGLQFLFEYFSETQRNKGNFPGRFSGRQFSNSRSEMNVSTLELGDSALYLCASNNRTPNTEAFFGQGTRLTVV.

CDR3 in DNA: TGTGCCAGCAGCTTAGGGGAGCGCCAAGCTTTCTTT. Amino acid sequence: CASSLGERQAFF. The genes are TRBV7-9 and TRBJ1-1, with no clear D. The CDR3 consists of 12 residues. V was pared by 1 base and J by 9 bases, with 9 bases between. CDR1 and CDR2 from the germline V gene are SEHNR and FQNEAQ (reference sequence).

Turning to this clone: No conserved phenylalanine or tryptophan ends this CDR3, so it is likely a read error. The J gene is TRBJ1-1, the V gene TRBV29-1; no clear D. CDR3 size: 14 residues. The germline gives CDR1 SQVTM, CDR2 ANQGSEA. CDR3 DNA: TGCAGTTCACGACGGTGGCGGGAGGACACTGAAGCTTTCCTT. As protein: CSSRRWREDTEAFL.